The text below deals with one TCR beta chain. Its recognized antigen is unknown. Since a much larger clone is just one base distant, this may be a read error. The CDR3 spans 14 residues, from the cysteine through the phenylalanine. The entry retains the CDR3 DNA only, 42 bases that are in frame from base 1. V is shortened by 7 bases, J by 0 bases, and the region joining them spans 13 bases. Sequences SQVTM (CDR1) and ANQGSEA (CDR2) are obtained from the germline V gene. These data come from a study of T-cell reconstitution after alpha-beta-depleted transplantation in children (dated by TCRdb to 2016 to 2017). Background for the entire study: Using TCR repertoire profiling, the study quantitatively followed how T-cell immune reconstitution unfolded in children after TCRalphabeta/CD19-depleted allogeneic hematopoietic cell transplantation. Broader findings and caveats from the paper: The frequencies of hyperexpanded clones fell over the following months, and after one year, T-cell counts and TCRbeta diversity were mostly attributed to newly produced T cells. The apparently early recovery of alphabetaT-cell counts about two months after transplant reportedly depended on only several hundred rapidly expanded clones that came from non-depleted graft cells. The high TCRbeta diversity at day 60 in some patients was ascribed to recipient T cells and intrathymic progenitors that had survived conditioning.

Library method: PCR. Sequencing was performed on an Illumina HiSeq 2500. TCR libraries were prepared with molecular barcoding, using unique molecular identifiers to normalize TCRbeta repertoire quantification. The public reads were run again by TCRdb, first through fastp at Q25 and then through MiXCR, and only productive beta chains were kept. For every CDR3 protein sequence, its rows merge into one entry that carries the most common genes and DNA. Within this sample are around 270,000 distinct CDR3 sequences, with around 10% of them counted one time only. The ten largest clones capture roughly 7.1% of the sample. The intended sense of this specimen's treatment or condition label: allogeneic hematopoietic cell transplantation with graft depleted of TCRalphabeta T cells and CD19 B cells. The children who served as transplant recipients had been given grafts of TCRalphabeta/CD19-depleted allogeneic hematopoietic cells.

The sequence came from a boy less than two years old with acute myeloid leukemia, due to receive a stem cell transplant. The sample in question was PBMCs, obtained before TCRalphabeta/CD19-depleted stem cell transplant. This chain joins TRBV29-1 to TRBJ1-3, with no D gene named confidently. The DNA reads TGCAGCGCTGGACCGGGGTCCTCTGGAAACACCATATATTTT. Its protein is CSAGPGSSGNTIYF.